This TCR beta chain appears in the sequencing data of a study of shared clonotypes between healthy human individuals. Overall study results and limits: The sharing of approximately 5.1% of naive CD4 clonotypes was seen across several donors. Lower generation probabilities were found for non-shared clonotypes than for those shared by all four donors. Sampling covered nothing but blood. Tissue TCR repertoires likely differ from those found in blood.

This clone was counted a single time. Its antigen is not known. Genomic DNA of each subset was evenly split across several immunoSEQ plates. TCRdb's table, derived via immunoSEQ multiplex PCR, lists solely in-frame clones and lacks some. Seen here are about 2 million clones, about 95% observed once, and the top ten hold roughly 1.1%. The V end lost 3 bases, the J end lost 2 bases, and 11 bases lay between the germline ends. CDR3 size: 14 residues. Germline CDR1 reads SGHTA; CDR2 reads FQGNSA. Naive CD8 cells lacked CD45RO, underwent positive selection for CCR7 and left out terminally differentiated effector memory CD45RA+ cells.

This clonotype originated in a young man in good health. V is TRBV7-2 and J is TRBJ2-7; D not certain. Sample: naive CD8+ T cells sorted from blood. CDR3 bases: TGTGCCAGCAGCTTTTTGGGTCTTGCCTACGAGCAGTACTTC. Translating gives CASSFLGLAYEQYF.